The sequence of this TCR beta chain was determined in a study of tumor-infiltrating lymphocytes in primary liver carcinoma. Points from the study as a whole: Pairs comparing tumor with adjacent tissue or blood overlapped less than pairs drawn from tumor regions. Tumor tissue displayed a significantly greater top-250-clone fraction than blood (p = 0.039).

Starting from roughly 540 ng of total RNA, TCR beta cDNA was produced with a primer in the constant region. Libraries for TCR beta were built through three nested multiplex PCR rounds, which together made up a slightly modified ARM-PCR procedure. The two initial PCR rounds, roughly 9 cycles each, used TRBV1-TRBV30 forward and C-beta reverse primers. Using its own MiXCR run on the multiplex PCR reads, TCRdb lists one record per CDR3 protein. The sample carries about 200,000 distinct CDR3 sequences, 65% recorded once. On this clonotype itself: Its antigen is unidentified. A much larger clone lies one base from this, so it may be a read error.

Germline V CDR1 and CDR2: MDHEN, SYDVKM. The CDR3 length is 15 residues. The V end lost 3 bases, the J end lost 0 bases, and 9 bases lay between the germline ends. Unsorted whole blood served as the source of blood RNA, and germline DNA was extracted as well. Preoperatively, peripheral blood was drawn, approximately 4.4 milliliters in total. The sample taken for sequencing was peripheral blood. The V gene is TRBV28, the J gene TRBJ1-5; D might be TRBD1 (6 bases). The clonotype comes from a woman aged 55-70 years with primary liver carcinoma and hepatitis B virus infection. The CDR3 protein is CASSFKGDSNQPQHF. CDR3 coding DNA: TGTGCCAGCAGTTTCAAGGGGGATAGCAATCAGCCCCAGCATTTT. The variable domain in full, completed from reference TRBV28 and TRBJ1-5, reads DVKVTQSSRYLVKRTGEKVFLECVQDMDHENMFWYRQDPGLGLRLIYFSYDVKMKEKGDIPEGYSVSREKKERFSLILESASTNQTSMYLCASSFKGDSNQPQHFGDGTRLSIL.